The next 21 T cell receptor beta chains were all read from a single sample in a study of cytomegalovirus exposure and HLA in healthy donors. The assay was immunoSEQ multiplex PCR, and TCRdb's table has in-frame clones only and misses some. The sample contains about 160,000 clones, approximately 89% of which appear only once. Sequenced: PBMCs. Source of these receptors: a woman under 30 in good health and CMV-seropositive.

The chain is built from TRBV7-9 and TRBJ2-1; 10 bases agree with TRBD2. CDR1 and CDR2 from the germline V gene are SEHNR and FQNEAQ (reference sequence). V shed 8 bases, J shed 8 bases, and the junction held 15 bases outside the gene matches. The CDR3 runs to 16 residues. The CDR3 is CASRQWASGRGDEQFF. CDR3 DNA: TGTGCCAGCCGCCAGTGGGCTAGCGGGAGAGGCGATGAGCAGTTCTTC. The whole variable domain, remainder taken from reference TRBV7-9 and TRBJ2-1, is DTGVSQNPRHKITKRGQNVTFRCDPISEHNRLYWYRQTLGQGPEFLTYFQNEAQLEKSRLLSDRFSAERPKGSFSTLEIQRTEQGDSAMYLCASRQWASGRGDEQFFGPGTRLTVL.

The CDR3 DNA follows: TGTGCCAGCAGAACCGGGACAGCCAGCTCCTACAATGAGCAGTTCTTC. Encoded protein: CASRTGTASSYNEQFF. This chain links TRBV28 with TRBJ2-1, with 7 positions matching TRBD1. The CDR3 runs 16 residues. The V gene's germline CDR1 is MDHEN and CDR2 SYDVKM. The V segment lost 6 bases and the J segment 0 bases; nucleotides outside the gene matches: 8.

The V gene is TRBV5-1, the J gene TRBJ1-1; no definite D call. Germline V gene data show CDR1 as SGHRS and CDR2 as YFSETQ. The V end was cut by 4 bases, the J end by 4 bases, with 8 bases between. CDR3 size: 12 residues. The CDR3 protein is CASSPEGTEAFF. The CDR3 DNA sequence: TGCGCCAGCAGCCCGGAGGGCACTGAAGCTTTCTTT.

The rearrangement uses TRBV9 and TRBJ2-2, with 7 bases fitting TRBD1. J was trimmed by 2 bases and V by 4 bases; bases with no gene match: 5. The CDR3 spans 15 residues. Germline V lookup: CDR1 SGDLS, CDR2 YYNGEE. This CDR3 reads CASSIGTVNTGELFF. In DNA, the CDR3 is TGTGCCAGCAGCATCGGGACAGTTAACACCGGGGAGCTGTTTTTT.

This rearrangement joins TRBV6-5 to TRBJ2-3; 7 bases match TRBD1. CDR1 MNHEY and CDR2 SVGAGI come from the germline V gene. This CDR3 contains 14 residues. The trim removed 6 bases at V and 1 base at J, leaving 4 bases unmatched. In DNA form, the CDR3 reads TGTGCCAGCAGGTCTACAGGGGGCACAGATACGCAGTATTTT. Its protein is CASRSTGGTDTQYF.

V is TRBV18 and J is TRBJ1-5; 8 positions agree with TRBD1. CDR1 and CDR2 from the germline V gene are KGHSH and LQKENI. The ends lost 2 bases at V and 6 bases at J; junction bases unmatched: 6. CDR3 length equals 15 residues. This CDR3 reads CASSPGQGGTQPQHF. Here the CDR3 DNA reads TGTGCCAGCTCACCAGGACAGGGAGGCACTCAGCCCCAGCATTTT.

The V call is TRBV6-1, the J call TRBJ1-1; D remains ambiguous. Trimming took 3 bases from V and 1 from J, leaving 6 bases between them. CDR1 is MNHNS and CDR2 is SASEGT in the germline V gene. This CDR3 contains 13 residues. The chain's CDR3 is CASSERENTEAFF. CDR3 coding DNA: TGTGCCAGCAGTGAGAGAGAGAACACTGAAGCTTTCTTT.

The chain couples TRBV6-6 to TRBJ2-1, with TRBD2 identical over 9 bases. The V gene's germline CDR1 is MNHNY and CDR2 SVGAGI (reference sequence). J gave up 2 bases and V 4 bases, and 3 bases lay outside the gene matches. This CDR3 comprises 15 residues. For the CDR3, the DNA is TGTGCCAGCAGTTTTAGCGGGAGCGCCTACAATGAGCAGTTCTTC. Its protein is CASSFSGSAYNEQFF.

The chain links TRBV14 to TRBJ1-2; the match to TRBD1 covers 8 bases. The CDR3 totals 13 residues. Germline assignment: CDR1 SGHDN and CDR2 FVKESK. V trimming: 3 bases; J trimming: 7 bases; junction bases outside the gene matches: 4. The CDR3 spells CASSHPGGGGYTF. As DNA, the CDR3 is TGTGCCAGCAGCCATCCAGGGGGCGGTGGCTACACCTTC.

This sequence joins TRBV6-1 and TRBJ2-7; 7 nucleotides agree with TRBD1. There are 15 residues in the CDR3. Germline assignment: CDR1 MNHNS and CDR2 SASEGT. V was pared by 1 base and J by 1 base, with 4 bases of the junction left unmatched. Here the CDR3 DNA reads TGTGCCAGCAGTGAAGAGCCAGGGGGTTCCTACGAGCAGTACTTC. Residues: CASSEEPGGSYEQYF.

This clone came up a few times. This sequence joins TRBV28 and TRBJ1-5; D is uncertain. Trimming shortened V by 0 bases and J by 9 bases, and 6 bases separated the two germline ends. Germline V gene lookup returns CDR1 MDHEN and CDR2 SYDVKM. This CDR3 contains 12 residues. This CDR3 reads CASSLWAGPQHF. In nucleotides, the CDR3 is TGTGCCAGCAGTTTATGGGCGGGGCCCCAGCATTTT.

A few counts support this clone. The gene calls are TRBV19 and TRBJ1-2; a weak D match, TRBD1 (5 bases). The CDR3 contains 14 residues. V was cut by 5 bases and J by 4 bases, with 14 bases left in between. CDR1 is LNHDA, CDR2 SQIVND, per germline (reference sequence). The CDR3 reads CASSPGRWGYGYTF. The CDR3 region has the DNA TGTGCCAGTAGTCCAGGGCGGTGGGGCTATGGCTACACCTTC.

The gene calls are TRBV5-6 and TRBJ2-1; 7 bases are a match to TRBD1. The length of the CDR3 is 15 residues. The germline V gene encodes CDR1 SGHDT and CDR2 YYEEEE. The J segment lost 2 bases and the V segment lost 4 bases, leaving 6 bases of the junction unmatched. This CDR3 is CASSTGTATYNEQFF. In DNA form, the CDR3 reads TGTGCCAGCAGCACGGGGACAGCGACCTACAATGAGCAGTTCTTC.

This chain joins TRBV28 and TRBJ2-5; no clear D. Germline V gives CDR1 MDHEN, CDR2 SYDVKM. The CDR3 is made up of 13 amino acids. Trimming took 3 bases from V and 5 from J, leaving 10 bases between them. The CDR3 here is CASSFTSGETQYF. The CDR3 bases are TGTGCCAGCAGTTTTACCTCCGGGGAGACCCAGTACTTC.

The chain carries TRBV5-4 and TRBJ2-1, with D tentatively TRBD1 (6 bases). Germline values: CDR1 SGHNT, CDR2 YYREEE (reference sequence). V lost 5 bases and J lost 3, with 15 bases in between. This CDR3 comprises 15 residues. CDR3 in DNA: TGTGCCAGCAGTTACTGGGGGCGTGTCTACAATGAGCAGTTCTTC. Its translation: CASSYWGRVYNEQFF.

The CDR3 bases are TGTGCCAGTAGCCATACAGATAACTATGGCTACACCTTC. It codes for CASSHTDNYGYTF. V gene TRBV19 combines with J gene TRBJ1-2; D gene uncertain. Looked up from germline, CDR1 is LNHDA and CDR2 is SQIVND (reference sequence). V shed 6 bases and J shed 1 base, with 9 bases lying between them. The CDR3 totals 13 residues. The entire variable domain, with the rest obtained from reference TRBV19 and TRBJ1-2, is as follows: DGGITQSPKYLFRKEGQNVTLSCEQNLNHDAMYWYRQDPGQGLRLIYYSQIVNDFQKGDIAEGYSVSREKKESFPLTVTSAQKNPTAFYLCASSHTDNYGYTFGSGTRLTVV.

CDR3 loop: CATSRVYGDGDYGYTF. The CDR3 DNA sequence: TGTGCCACCAGCAGAGTGTACGGAGATGGTGACTATGGCTACACCTTC. V gene TRBV15 combines with J gene TRBJ1-2; D not certain. V lost 1 base and J lost 3, with 15 bases in between. The germline gives CDR1 LNHNV, CDR2 YYDKDF (reference sequence). This CDR3 region has 16 residues.

This chain's CDR3 is CASSPTDNNQPQHF. DNA for the CDR3: TGTGCCAGCTCACCTACGGACAACAATCAGCCCCAGCATTTT. The rearrangement joins TRBV18 to TRBJ1-5, with TRBD1 as a possible D gene (5 bases). CDR3 length: 14 residues. V dropped 3 bases and J dropped 3 bases, with 9 bases sitting between them. Germline V gene sequence: CDR1 KGHSH, CDR2 LQKENI.

The V call is TRBV28, the J call TRBJ1-4; D is perhaps TRBD1 (5 bases). Trimming pared 4 bases from V and 7 bases from J, leaving 10 bases between. CDR3 length: 13 amino acids. Germline CDR1 and CDR2: MDHEN and SYDVKM. DNA for the CDR3: TGTGCCAGCAGTTCCCGGGGGGTTGAAAAACTGTTTTTT. Encoded protein: CASSSRGVEKLFF.

The chain uses TRBV6-6 and TRBJ2-2; the D is unclear. Deletions cut 7 bases from V and 1 base from J, with 10 bases between. The CDR3 contains 14 residues. Germline CDR1 MNHNY, CDR2 SVGAGI (reference sequence). CDR3 coding DNA: TGTGCCAGCAAACCAGGCATGAACACCGGGGAGCTGTTTTTT. Its protein product is CASKPGMNTGELFF.

V and J are TRBV10-1 and TRBJ2-2; 11 nucleotides align to TRBD1. Looked up from germline, CDR1 is WNHNN and CDR2 is SYGVQD (reference sequence). After removal of 8 bases from V and 3 bases from J, the junction contained 2 bases not matched to a gene. The CDR3 consists of 14 residues. The CDR3 protein is CASRDRGDTGELFF. The CDR3 DNA reads TGCGCCAGCCGGGACAGGGGGGACACCGGGGAGCTGTTTTTT.